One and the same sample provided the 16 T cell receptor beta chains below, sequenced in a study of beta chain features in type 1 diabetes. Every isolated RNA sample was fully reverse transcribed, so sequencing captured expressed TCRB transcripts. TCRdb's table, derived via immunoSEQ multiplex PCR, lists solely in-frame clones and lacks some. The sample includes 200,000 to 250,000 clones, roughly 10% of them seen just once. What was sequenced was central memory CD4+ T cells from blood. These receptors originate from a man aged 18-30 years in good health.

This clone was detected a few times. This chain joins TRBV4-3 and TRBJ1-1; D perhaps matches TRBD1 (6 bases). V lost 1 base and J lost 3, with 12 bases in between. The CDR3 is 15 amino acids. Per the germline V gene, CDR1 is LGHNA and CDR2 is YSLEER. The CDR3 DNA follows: TGCGCCAGCAGCCAAGCGCAGGGGATCGACACTGAAGCTTTCTTT. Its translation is CASSQAQGIDTEAFF.

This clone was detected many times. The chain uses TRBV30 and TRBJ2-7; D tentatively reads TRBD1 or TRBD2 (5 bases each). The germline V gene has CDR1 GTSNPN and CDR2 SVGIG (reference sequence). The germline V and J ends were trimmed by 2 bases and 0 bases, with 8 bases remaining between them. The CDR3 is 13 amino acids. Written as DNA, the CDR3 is TGTGCCTGGAGTAGGGACGGCTCCTACGAGCAGTACTTC. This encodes CAWSRDGSYEQYF.

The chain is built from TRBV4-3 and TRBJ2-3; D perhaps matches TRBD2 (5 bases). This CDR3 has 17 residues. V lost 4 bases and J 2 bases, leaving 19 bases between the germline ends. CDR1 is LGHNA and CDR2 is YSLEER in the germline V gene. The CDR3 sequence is CASSPAVVKGVTDTQYF. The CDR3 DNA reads TGCGCCAGCAGCCCAGCGGTGGTTAAAGGAGTCACAGATACGCAGTATTTT.

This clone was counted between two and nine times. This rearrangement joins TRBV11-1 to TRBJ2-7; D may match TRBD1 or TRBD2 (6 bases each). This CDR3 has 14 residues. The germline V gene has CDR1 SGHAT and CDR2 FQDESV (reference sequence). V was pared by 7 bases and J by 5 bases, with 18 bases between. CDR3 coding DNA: TGTGCCAGCACCCCTCCTTCTAGGGGGGACGAGCAGTACTTC. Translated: CASTPPSRGDEQYF.

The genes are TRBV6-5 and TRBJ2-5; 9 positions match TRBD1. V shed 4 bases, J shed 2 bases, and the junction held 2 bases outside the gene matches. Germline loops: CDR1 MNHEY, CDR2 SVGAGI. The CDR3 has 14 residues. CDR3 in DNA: TGTGCCAGCAGTTTGACAGGGGGTCAAGAGACCCAGTACTTC. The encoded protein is CASSLTGGQETQYF.

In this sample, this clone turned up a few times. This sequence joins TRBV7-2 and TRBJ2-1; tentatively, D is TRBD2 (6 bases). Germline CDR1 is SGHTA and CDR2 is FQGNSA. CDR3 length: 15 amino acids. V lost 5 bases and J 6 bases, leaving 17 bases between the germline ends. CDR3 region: CASSRPGSTGNEQFF. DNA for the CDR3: TGTGCCAGCAGCCGCCCCGGGAGTACGGGCAATGAGCAGTTCTTC.

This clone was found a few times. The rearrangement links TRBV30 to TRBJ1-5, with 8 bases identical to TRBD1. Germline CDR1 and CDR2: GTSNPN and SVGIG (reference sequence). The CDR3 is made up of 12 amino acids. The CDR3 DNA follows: TGTGCAGCGAGGACAGGGAATCAGCCCCAGCATTTT. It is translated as CAARTGNQPQHF.

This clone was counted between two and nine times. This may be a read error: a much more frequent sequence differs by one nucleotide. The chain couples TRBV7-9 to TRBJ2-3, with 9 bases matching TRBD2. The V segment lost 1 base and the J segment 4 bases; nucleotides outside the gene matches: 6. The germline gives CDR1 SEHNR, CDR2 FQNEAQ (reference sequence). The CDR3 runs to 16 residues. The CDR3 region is CASSLGGGRASDTQYF. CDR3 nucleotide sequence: TGTGCCAGCAGCTTAGGGGGCGGGAGGGCCTCAGATACGCAGTATTTT.

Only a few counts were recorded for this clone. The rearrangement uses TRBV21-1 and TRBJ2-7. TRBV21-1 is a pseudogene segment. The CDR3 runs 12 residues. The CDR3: CASSKESYEQYF. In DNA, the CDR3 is TGTGCCAGCAGCAAAGAATCCTACGAGCAGTACTTC.

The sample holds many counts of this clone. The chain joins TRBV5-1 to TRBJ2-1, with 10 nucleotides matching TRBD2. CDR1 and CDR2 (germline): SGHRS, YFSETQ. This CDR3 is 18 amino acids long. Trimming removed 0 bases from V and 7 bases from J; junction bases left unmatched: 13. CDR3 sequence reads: CASSLGSSGRAPGNEQFF. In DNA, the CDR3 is TGCGCCAGCAGCTTGGGGTCCAGCGGGAGGGCCCCGGGGAATGAGCAGTTCTTC.

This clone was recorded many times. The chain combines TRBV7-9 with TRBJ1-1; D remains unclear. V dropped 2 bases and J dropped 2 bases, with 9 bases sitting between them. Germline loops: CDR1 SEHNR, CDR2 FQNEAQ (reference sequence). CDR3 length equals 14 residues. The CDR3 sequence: CASSLRTGNTEAFF. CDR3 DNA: TGTGCCAGCAGCTTACGGACGGGAAACACTGAAGCTTTCTTT.

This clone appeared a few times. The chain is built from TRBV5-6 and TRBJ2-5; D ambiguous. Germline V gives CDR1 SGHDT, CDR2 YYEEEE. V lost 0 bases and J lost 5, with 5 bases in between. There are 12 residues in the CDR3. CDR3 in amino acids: CASSLGAETQYF. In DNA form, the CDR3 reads TGTGCCAGCAGCTTGGGAGCCGAGACCCAGTACTTC.

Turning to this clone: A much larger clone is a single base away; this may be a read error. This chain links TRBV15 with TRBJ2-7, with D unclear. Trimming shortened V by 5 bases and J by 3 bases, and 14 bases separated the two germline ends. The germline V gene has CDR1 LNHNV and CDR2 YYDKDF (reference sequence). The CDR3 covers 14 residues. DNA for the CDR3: TGTGCCACCAGCCCCGGTGGAGCTAACTACGAGCAGTACTTC. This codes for CATSPGGANYEQYF.

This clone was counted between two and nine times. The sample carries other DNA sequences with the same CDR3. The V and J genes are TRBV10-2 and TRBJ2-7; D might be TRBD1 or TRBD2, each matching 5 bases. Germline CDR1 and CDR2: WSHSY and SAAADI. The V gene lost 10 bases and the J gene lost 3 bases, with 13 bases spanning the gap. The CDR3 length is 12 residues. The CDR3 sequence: CATGRGYYEQYF. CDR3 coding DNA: TGCGCCACGGGGCGCGGGTACTACGAGCAGTACTTC.

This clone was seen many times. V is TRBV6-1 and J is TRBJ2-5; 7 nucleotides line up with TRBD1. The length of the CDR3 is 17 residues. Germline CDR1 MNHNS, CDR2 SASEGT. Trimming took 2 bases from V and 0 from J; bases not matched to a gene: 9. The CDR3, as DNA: TGTGCCAGCAGTGAAAGTTGGTCAGGGGGAAACCAAGAGACCCAGTACTTC. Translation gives CASSESWSGGNQETQYF.

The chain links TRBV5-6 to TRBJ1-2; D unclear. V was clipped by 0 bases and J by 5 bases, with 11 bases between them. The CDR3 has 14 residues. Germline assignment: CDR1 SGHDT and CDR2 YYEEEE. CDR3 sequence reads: CASSLGTGGYGYTF. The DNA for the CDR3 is TGTGCCAGCAGCTTGGGAACGGGCGGTTATGGCTACACCTTC.